Listed below are T cell receptor beta chains from one sample, sequenced in a study of blood T cell repertoires in COVID-19. The repertoire was sequenced with immunoSEQ multiplex PCR; TCRdb's copy has only in-frame clones and lacks some. The data contain approximately 120,000 clones, roughly four fifths of them seen just once; the ten biggest clones take up over 15%. Material for sequencing was PBMCs or T cells enriched from blood (not recorded which). All receptors derive from a man in his thirties or forties who had recovered from COVID-19. Each CDR3 is given without its conserved first and last residue. Each record gives: CDR3 length, V gene, J gene, CDR3 protein.

12	TRBV7-6	TRBJ1-2	ASSLEQGDDGYT
13	TRBV5-1	TRBJ1-2	ASSRDRGANYGYT
13	TRBV5-1	TRBJ1-3	ASSDEGVRGNTIY
11	TRBV3-1/TRBV3-2	TRBJ1-1	ASSQEPGTEAF
13	TRBV10-3	TRBJ2-2	AISESTPNTGELF
14	TRBV6-5	TRBJ2-1	ASSYRGTGKYNEQF
15	TRBV15	TRBJ2-3	ATSRERLAGYSDTQY
14	TRBV9	TRBJ2-2	ASSTDGGRITGELF
16	TRBV7-9	TRBJ2-2	ASSLKGKGTQNTGELF
10	TRBV3-1/TRBV3-2	TRBJ1-4	ASSQSNEKLF
14	TRBV13	TRBJ2-7	ASSTGTSVYTYEQY
11	TRBV10-2	TRBJ1-6	ASSEAENSPLH
16	TRBV10-3	TRBJ2-6	AISDSGQLVFGANVLT
11	TRBV10-1	TRBJ1-1	ASSERESTEAF
12	TRBV5-1	TRBJ2-5	ASSFTQGQETQY
12	TRBV7-2	TRBJ2-4	ASSLDLGKNIQY
13	TRBV5-1	TRBJ1-1	ASSSGGYMNTEAF
10	TRBV2	TRBJ1-3	ASSDRRDTIY